The 8 T cell receptor beta chains in this list originate from one sample, sequenced in a study of blood T cell repertoires in COVID-19. The table came from immunoSEQ multiplex PCR; TCRdb's copy has only in-frame clones and leaves some out. The repertoire holds 150,000 to 200,000 clones, with approximately 80% as singletons. Sequencing was done on a sample of PBMCs or T cells enriched from blood (not recorded which). The receptors come from a man aged 55 to 70 who had been exposed to COVID-19.

The rearrangement joins TRBV6-5 to TRBJ1-1; tentatively, D is TRBD1 (6 bases). The CDR3 consists of 15 residues. From germline, CDR1 is MNHEY and CDR2 SVGAGI. With 6 bases removed from V and 7 bases from J, the gap between germline ends came to 21 bases. CDR3 region: CASRALEGDGVEAFF. CDR3 nucleotide sequence: TGTGCCAGCAGAGCCCTAGAGGGGGACGGCGTTGAAGCTTTCTTT.

The gene calls are TRBV7-9 and TRBJ1-2; tentative D call: TRBD1 (5 bases). The germline V gene has CDR1 SEHNR and CDR2 FQNEAQ (reference sequence). The CDR3 is 15 residues long. V lost 4 bases and J 2 bases, leaving 14 bases between the germline ends. This CDR3 is CASSWGLTPNYGYTF. The DNA for the CDR3 is TGTGCCAGCAGCTGGGGCCTCACACCGAACTATGGCTACACCTTC. Supplemented by reference TRBV7-9 and TRBJ1-2, the full variable domain reads DTGVSQNPRHKITKRGQNVTFRCDPISEHNRLYWYRQTLGQGPEFLTYFQNEAQLEKSRLLSDRFSAERPKGSFSTLEIQRTEQGDSAMYLCASSWGLTPNYGYTFGSGTRLTVV.

J is TRBJ2-1 and V is TRBV4-1, with D tentatively TRBD1 (6 bases). From germline, CDR1 is MGHRA and CDR2 YSYEKL. The CDR3 is 14 amino acids. V was clipped by 3 bases and J by 10 bases, with 16 bases between them. The CDR3 protein is CASSHPGQQLEQFF. In DNA form, the CDR3 reads TGCGCCAGCAGCCACCCGGGACAACAATTGGAGCAGTTCTTC.

The CDR3 sequence is CASSRTGGPYEQYF. Written as DNA, the CDR3 is TGTGCCAGCAGCCGGACAGGGGGCCCCTACGAGCAGTACTTC. The chain carries TRBV7-2 and TRBJ2-7; 11 nucleotides agree with TRBD1. CDR3 length: 14 amino acids. Germline trimming cut 5 bases from V and 2 bases from J; bases unmatched to any gene: 2. In germline, CDR1 is SGHTA, CDR2 FQGNSA.

A word on this clone: The sample contains more than one DNA sequence encoding this CDR3. The genes are TRBV28 and TRBJ2-7, with a possible D match to TRBD1 (5 bases). V was shortened by 3 bases and J by 4 bases, with 7 bases between the two germline ends. Germline CDR1 reads MDHEN; CDR2 reads SYDVKM. This CDR3 is built from 12 residues. CDR3: CASSLTAYEQYF. The CDR3 nucleotides are TGTGCCAGCAGTTTGACAGCGTACGAGCAGTACTTC.

This clone was observed once. The chain recombines TRBV5-6 with TRBJ2-7; a possible D gene is TRBD1 (5 bases). The CDR3 spans 13 residues. Germline V gene lookup returns CDR1 SGHDT and CDR2 YYEEEE. V was shortened by 0 bases and J by 2 bases, with 6 bases between the two germline ends. This CDR3 is CASSLGTTYEQYF. The CDR3 DNA is TGTGCCAGCAGCTTGGGGACAACCTACGAGCAGTACTTC.

The chain is built from TRBV14 and TRBJ2-1, with 13 positions matching TRBD2. CDR1 SGHDN and CDR2 FVKESK come from the germline V gene. The CDR3 consists of 17 residues. Losses at the gene ends were 4 bases for V and 9 bases for J; bases not matched to a gene: 12. CDR3 coding DNA: TGTGCCAGCAGCCCGGGACTAGCGGGAAGACTTCTGGGTGAGCAGTTCTTC. As protein: CASSPGLAGRLLGEQFF.

The chain has TRBV5-1 and TRBJ2-2; 12 bases align to TRBD2. The germline V gene encodes CDR1 SGHRS and CDR2 YFSETQ. The junction had 7 bases not matched to a gene; V was cut back by 6 bases and J by 4 bases. CDR3 length: 16 amino acids. The CDR3 sequence: CASTRPGLAGTGELFF. CDR3 nucleotide sequence: TGCGCCAGCACCAGACCGGGACTAGCGGGCACCGGGGAGCTGTTTTTT.